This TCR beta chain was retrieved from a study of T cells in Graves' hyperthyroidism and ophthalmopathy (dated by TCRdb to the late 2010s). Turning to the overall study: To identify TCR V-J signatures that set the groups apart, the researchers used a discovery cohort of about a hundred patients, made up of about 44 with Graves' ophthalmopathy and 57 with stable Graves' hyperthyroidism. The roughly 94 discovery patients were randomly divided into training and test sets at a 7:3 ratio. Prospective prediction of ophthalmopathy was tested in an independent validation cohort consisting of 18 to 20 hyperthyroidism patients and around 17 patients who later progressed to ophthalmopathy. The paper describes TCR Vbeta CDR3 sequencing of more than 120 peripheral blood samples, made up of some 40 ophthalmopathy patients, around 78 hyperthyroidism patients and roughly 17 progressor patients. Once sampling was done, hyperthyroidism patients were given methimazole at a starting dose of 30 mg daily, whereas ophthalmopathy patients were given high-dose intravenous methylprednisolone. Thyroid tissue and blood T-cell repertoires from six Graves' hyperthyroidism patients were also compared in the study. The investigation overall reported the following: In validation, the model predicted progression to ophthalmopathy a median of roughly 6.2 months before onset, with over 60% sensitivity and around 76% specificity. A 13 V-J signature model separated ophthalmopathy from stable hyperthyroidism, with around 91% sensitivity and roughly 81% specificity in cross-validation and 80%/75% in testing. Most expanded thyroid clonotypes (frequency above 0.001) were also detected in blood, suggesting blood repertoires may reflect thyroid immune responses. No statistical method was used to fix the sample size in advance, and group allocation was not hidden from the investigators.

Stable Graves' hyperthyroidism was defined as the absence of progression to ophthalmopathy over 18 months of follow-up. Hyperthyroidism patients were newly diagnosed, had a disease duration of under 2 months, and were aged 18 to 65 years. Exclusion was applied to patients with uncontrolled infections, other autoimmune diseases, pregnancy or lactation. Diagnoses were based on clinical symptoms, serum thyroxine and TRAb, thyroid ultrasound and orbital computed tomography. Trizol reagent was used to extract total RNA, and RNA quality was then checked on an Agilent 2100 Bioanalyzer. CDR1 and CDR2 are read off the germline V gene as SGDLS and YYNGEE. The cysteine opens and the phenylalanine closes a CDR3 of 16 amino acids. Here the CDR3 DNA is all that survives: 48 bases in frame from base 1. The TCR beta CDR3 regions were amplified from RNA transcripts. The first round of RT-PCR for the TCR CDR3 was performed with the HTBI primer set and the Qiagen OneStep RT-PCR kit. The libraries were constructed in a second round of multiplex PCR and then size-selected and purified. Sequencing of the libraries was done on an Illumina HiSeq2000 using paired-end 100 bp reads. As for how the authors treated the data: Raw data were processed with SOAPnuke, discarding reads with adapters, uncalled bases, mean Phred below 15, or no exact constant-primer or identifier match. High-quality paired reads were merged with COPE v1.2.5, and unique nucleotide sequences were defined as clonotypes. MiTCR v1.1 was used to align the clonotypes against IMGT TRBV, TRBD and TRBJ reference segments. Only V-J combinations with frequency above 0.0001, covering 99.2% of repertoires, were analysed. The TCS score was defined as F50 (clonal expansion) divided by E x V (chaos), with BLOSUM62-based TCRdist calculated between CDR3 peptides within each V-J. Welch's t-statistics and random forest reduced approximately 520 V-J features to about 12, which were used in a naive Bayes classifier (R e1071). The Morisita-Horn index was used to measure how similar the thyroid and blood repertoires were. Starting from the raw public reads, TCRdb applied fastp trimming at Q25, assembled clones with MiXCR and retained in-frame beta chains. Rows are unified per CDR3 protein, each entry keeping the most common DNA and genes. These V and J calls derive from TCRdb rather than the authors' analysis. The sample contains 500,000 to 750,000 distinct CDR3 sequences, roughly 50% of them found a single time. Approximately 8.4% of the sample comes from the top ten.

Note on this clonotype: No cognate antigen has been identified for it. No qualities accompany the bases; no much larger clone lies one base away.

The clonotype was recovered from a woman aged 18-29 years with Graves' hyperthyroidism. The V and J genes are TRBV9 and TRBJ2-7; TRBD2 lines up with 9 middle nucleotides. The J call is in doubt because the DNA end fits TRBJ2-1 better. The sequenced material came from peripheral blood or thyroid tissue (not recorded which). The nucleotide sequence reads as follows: TGTGCCAGCAGCGTAGATAGCGGGAGTTCCTACAATGAGCAGTTCTTC. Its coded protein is CASSVDSGSSYNEQFF.